Included here is one TCR beta chain sequence, with context. The antigen remains unidentified. The data belong to a study of circulating and synovial CD4+ cells in juvenile arthritis. Donors were patients with active juvenile idiopathic arthritis. The V gene's germline CDR1 is LNHDA and CDR2 SQIVND (reference sequence). J gave up 5 bases and V 1 base, and 1 base lay outside the gene matches. The CDR3 sequence is 13 residues long. General study findings and limits: These blood cells shared more CDR3 sequences with synovium than bulk blood. Vbeta family usage analysis did not detect the pathogenic-like versus bulk difference.

The assay was immunoSEQ multiplex PCR, and TCRdb's table has in-frame clones only and misses some. The table includes under 40,000 clones, about 96% detected once. The clonotype was recovered from a human donor with juvenile idiopathic arthritis. The sample comprised CD4+ T cells from blood. This chain uses TRBV19 with TRBJ2-5; 7 nucleotides align to TRBD2. The CDR3 spells CASSIGGGETQYF. Here the CDR3 DNA reads TGTGCCAGTAGTATAGGGGGAGGGGAGACCCAGTACTTC.